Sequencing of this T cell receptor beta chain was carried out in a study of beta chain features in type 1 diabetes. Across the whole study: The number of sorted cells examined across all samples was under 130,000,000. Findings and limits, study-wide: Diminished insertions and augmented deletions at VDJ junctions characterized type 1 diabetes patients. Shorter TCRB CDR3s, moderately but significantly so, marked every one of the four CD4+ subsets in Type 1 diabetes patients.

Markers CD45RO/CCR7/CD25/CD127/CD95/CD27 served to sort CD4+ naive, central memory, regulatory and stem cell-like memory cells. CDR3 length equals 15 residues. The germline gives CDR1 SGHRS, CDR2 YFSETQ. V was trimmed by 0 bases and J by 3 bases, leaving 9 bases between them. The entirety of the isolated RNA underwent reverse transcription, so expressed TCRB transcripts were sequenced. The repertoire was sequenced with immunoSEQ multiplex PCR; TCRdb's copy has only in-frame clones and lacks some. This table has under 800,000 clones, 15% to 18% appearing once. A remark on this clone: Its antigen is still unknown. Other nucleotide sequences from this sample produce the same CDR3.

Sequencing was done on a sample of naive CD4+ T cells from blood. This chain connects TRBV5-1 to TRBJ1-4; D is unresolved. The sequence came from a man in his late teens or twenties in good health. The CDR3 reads CASSLEGTANEKLFF. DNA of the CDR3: TGCGCCAGCAGCTTGGAGGGTACAGCTAATGAAAAACTGTTTTTT. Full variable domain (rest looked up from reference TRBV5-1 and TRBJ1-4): KAGVTQTPRYLIKTRGQQVTLSCSPISGHRSVSWYQQTPGQGLQFLFEYFSETQRNKGNFPGRFSGRQFSNSRSEMNVSTLELGDSALYLCASSLEGTANEKLFFGSGTQLSVL.